The rows below give T cell receptor beta chains drawn from one sample of a study of Graves' ophthalmopathy and Graves' hyperthyroidism. TCRdb passed the multiplex PCR reads through MiXCR, listing each CDR3 protein once. Among hundreds of thousands of distinct CDR3 sequences, 20% to 25% were seen once, and the ten largest hold roughly 3%. Sequences were obtained from peripheral blood. The receptor set was obtained from a woman younger than 30 with stable Graves' hyperthyroidism. CDR3s include the opening cysteine and the closing phenylalanine or tryptophan. D genes are given only for firm matches. Part of the rows lack a size; the others show once, few, many or a class for expanded clones.

J gene: TRBJ2-2; D gene: TRBD2; clone size: .; V gene: TRBV4-1; CDR3 DNA: TGCTCCAGCAGCCAAGATCGACGAGCGGGGTACACCGGGGAGCTGTTTTTT; CDR3 protein: CSSSQDRRAGYTGELFF
J gene: TRBJ1-2; D gene: .; clone size: many; V gene: TRBV6-2/TRBV6-3; CDR3 DNA: TGTGCCAGCACCAGAGGGGCCGTCTGGCGTGGCTACACCTTC; CDR3 protein: CASTRGAVWRGYTF
J gene: TRBJ1-1; D gene: TRBD1; clone size: many; V gene: TRBV6-2/TRBV6-3; CDR3 DNA: TGTGCCAGCAGCCTACTCAGGGGGGGAGCTGAAGCTTTCTTT; CDR3 protein: CASSLLRGGAEAFF
J gene: TRBJ1-2; D gene: .; clone size: many; V gene: TRBV18; CDR3 DNA: TGTGCCAGCTCACCCGAAAGACAGAATGGCTACACCTTC; CDR3 protein: CASSPERQNGYTF
J gene: TRBJ2-7; D gene: TRBD1; clone size: many; V gene: TRBV2; CDR3 DNA: TGTGCCAGCACCTGGGACAGTTCGAACGAGCAGTACTTC; CDR3 protein: CASTWDSSNEQYF
J gene: TRBJ2-5; D gene: .; clone size: many; V gene: TRBV20-1; CDR3 DNA: TGCAGTGCTAGGCTGGGCAGTGGGACCCAGTACTTC; CDR3 protein: CSARLGSGTQYF
J gene: TRBJ1-2; D gene: TRBD1; clone size: many; V gene: TRBV6-1; CDR3 DNA: TGTGCCAGCAAGACAGGGTCCTATGGCTACACCTTC; CDR3 protein: CASKTGSYGYTF
J gene: TRBJ1-2; D gene: .; clone size: .; V gene: TRBV20-1; CDR3 DNA: TGCAGTGCTAGCGCCCGGGGGTATGGCTACACCTTC; CDR3 protein: CSASARGYGYTF
J gene: TRBJ1-2; D gene: .; clone size: many; V gene: TRBV2; CDR3 DNA: TGTGCCAGCAGATCGGGACACAATAACTATGGCTACACCTTC; CDR3 protein: CASRSGHNNYGYTF
J gene: TRBJ2-7; D gene: TRBD1; clone size: many; V gene: TRBV28; CDR3 DNA: TGTGCCAGCAGCTTCAGGGGGCTGGCCTCCGAGCAGTACTTC; CDR3 protein: CASSFRGLASEQYF
J gene: TRBJ2-4; D gene: .; clone size: many; V gene: TRBV28; CDR3 DNA: TGTGCCAGCAGTTTGGGGGTAGTTGCGGGAAACATTCAGCACTTC; CDR3 protein: CASSLGVVAGNIQHF
J gene: TRBJ1-1; D gene: .; clone size: .; V gene: TRBV12-3/TRBV12-4; CDR3 DNA: TGTGCCAGCAGTTTGAGGGGGTCCCAAGCGTTCTTT; CDR3 protein: CASSLRGSQAFF
J gene: TRBJ2-2; D gene: .; clone size: many; V gene: TRBV2; CDR3 DNA: TGTGCCAGCCGAAGAGTAGGAGAGGGGAACACCGGGGAGCTGTTTTTT; CDR3 protein: CASRRVGEGNTGELFF
J gene: TRBJ1-1; D gene: .; clone size: many; V gene: TRBV29-1; CDR3 DNA: TGCAGCGTGACAGTCCTAGGGGGCACTGAAGCTTTCTTT; CDR3 protein: CSVTVLGGTEAFF
J gene: TRBJ1-2; D gene: TRBD1; clone size: .; V gene: TRBV27; CDR3 DNA: TGTGCCAGCAGGACCCTCAGGGGGCAGGGTGGCTACACCTTC; CDR3 protein: CASRTLRGQGGYTF
J gene: TRBJ2-5; D gene: TRBD1; clone size: many; V gene: TRBV7-9; CDR3 DNA: TGTGCCAGCAGCATCGGGACAGTTTTTCAAGAGACCCAGTACTTC; CDR3 protein: CASSIGTVFQETQYF
J gene: TRBJ2-5; D gene: .; clone size: many; V gene: TRBV4-1; CDR3 DNA: TGCGCCAGCAGCCAAGCGAGGGGGAAGACCCAGTACTTC; CDR3 protein: CASSQARGKTQYF
J gene: TRBJ2-4; D gene: .; clone size: many; V gene: TRBV20-1; CDR3 DNA: TGCAGTGCTAGACCAGTCGCCAAAAACATTAAGTACTTC; CDR3 protein: CSARPVAKNIKYF
J gene: TRBJ1-2; D gene: TRBD1; clone size: many; V gene: TRBV19; CDR3 DNA: TGTGCCAGTAGTAGGGACAGCGCTAACTATGGCTACACCTTC; CDR3 protein: CASSRDSANYGYTF
J gene: TRBJ1-2; D gene: .; clone size: many; V gene: TRBV5-6; CDR3 DNA: TGTGCCAGCAGCTTGGGGGAGTCCGGCTATGGCTACACCTTC; CDR3 protein: CASSLGESGYGYTF
J gene: TRBJ2-2; D gene: .; clone size: many; V gene: TRBV30; CDR3 DNA: TGTGCCTGGAGTGTACGAGCCGGGGAGCTGTTTTTT; CDR3 protein: CAWSVRAGELFF
J gene: TRBJ1-5; D gene: TRBD1; clone size: many; V gene: TRBV19; CDR3 DNA: TGTGCCAGTAGTATACGGGGGCAGGGGGCTCCCAATCAGCCCCAGCATTTT; CDR3 protein: CASSIRGQGAPNQPQHF
J gene: TRBJ1-4; D gene: .; clone size: few; V gene: TRBV6-1; CDR3 DNA: TGTGCCAGCAGTGAAGATGCGGGGGACCATTTTGAAAAACTGTTTTTT; CDR3 protein: CASSEDAGDHFEKLFF
J gene: TRBJ2-4; D gene: TRBD2; clone size: many; V gene: TRBV6-2/TRBV6-3; CDR3 DNA: TGTGCCAGCAGCAAGGGACTAGAGGGAAAGGGGTACTTC; CDR3 protein: CASSKGLEGKGYF
J gene: TRBJ2-7; D gene: .; clone size: many; V gene: TRBV20-1; CDR3 DNA: TGCAGTGCTAAGTCACTAGCACCCTACGAGCAGTACTTC; CDR3 protein: CSAKSLAPYEQYF
J gene: TRBJ2-2; D gene: .; clone size: many; V gene: TRBV20-1; CDR3 DNA: TGCAGTGCTAGGGTGGGGACAATTGGTCGTTCGAACACCGGGGAGCTGTTTTTT; CDR3 protein: CSARVGTIGRSNTGELFF
J gene: TRBJ1-1; D gene: .; clone size: few; V gene: TRBV12-3/TRBV12-4; CDR3 DNA: TGTGCCAGCAGTCCCAGGAGCACTGAAGCTTTCTTT; CDR3 protein: CASSPRSTEAFF
J gene: TRBJ2-5; D gene: .; clone size: .; V gene: TRBV6-1; CDR3 DNA: TGTGCCAGCACCGCCCTAACCAGACCCGCGGAGACCCAGTACTTC; CDR3 protein: CASTALTRPAETQYF
J gene: TRBJ2-5; D gene: .; clone size: many; V gene: TRBV6-5; CDR3 DNA: TGTGCCACCAGAGCGATGGGGGCAAAGACCCAGTACTTC; CDR3 protein: CATRAMGAKTQYF
J gene: TRBJ1-6; D gene: .; clone size: many; V gene: TRBV28; CDR3 DNA: TGTGCCAGCAGTTCTCGACAGGCTAGGGGGTATAATTCACCCCTCCACTTT; CDR3 protein: CASSSRQARGYNSPLHF
J gene: TRBJ2-5; D gene: TRBD2; clone size: many; V gene: TRBV2; CDR3 DNA: TGTGCCAGCAGTGACTACCCGGGAGGGCGAGAGACCCAGTACTTC; CDR3 protein: CASSDYPGGRETQYF
J gene: TRBJ1-6; D gene: TRBD1; clone size: .; V gene: TRBV20-1; CDR3 DNA: TGCAGTGCTGCGAGACAGGGGGATAATTCACCCCTCCACTTT; CDR3 protein: CSAARQGDNSPLHF